Listed here is a single T cell receptor beta chain. Original data processing: Researchers report that nucleated cell counts were estimated from reference gene primer amplification. Assay used: immunoSEQ multiplex PCR; TCRdb lists only in-frame clones, some missing. The D gene and trimming were derived from the DNA, and the V and J assignments and clone size from that table. The data hold 200,000 to 250,000 clones, with 70% to 85% observed a single time. The data were taken from a study of blood T cell repertoires in COVID-19. V lost 4 bases to trimming and J lost 6 bases; unmatched junction nucleotides: 12. CDR1 LGHDT and CDR2 YNNKEL come from the germline V gene (reference sequence). The CDR3 spans 16 residues.

The chain employs TRBV3-1 (or the pseudogene TRBV3-2) and TRBJ2-7; 10 bases are a match to TRBD1. This receptor was identified in a man between 60 and 75 years old who had recovered from COVID-19. The sample comprised PBMCs or T cells enriched from blood (not recorded which). DNA for the CDR3: TGTGCCAGCAGCCTAGGGACAGGGGCCCAGAGGGGCGAGCAGTACTTC. As protein: CASSLGTGAQRGEQYF.